A single sample gave rise to the 8 T cell receptor beta chains below, sequenced in a study of blood T cell repertoires in COVID-19. Some clones are missing from TCRdb's copy, which holds only in-frame ones; the method was immunoSEQ multiplex PCR. The sample lists 110,000 or so clones, 70% to 90% occurring once. Sequencing input: peripheral blood. The receptors come from a middle-aged man with acute or convalescent COVID-19.

DNA for the CDR3: TGTGCCAGCAGCTCGGACAGGGGGCGACGGTCTACCGGGGAGCTGTTTTTT. It specifies CASSSDRGRRSTGELFF. The rearrangement uses TRBV5-4 and TRBJ2-2; 11 bases map to TRBD1. V lost 3 bases and J lost 5; bases outside the gene matches: 9. Germline V gives CDR1 SGHNT, CDR2 YYREEE (reference sequence). CDR3 length: 17 residues.

The sample holds one count of this clone. The V and J genes are TRBV7-2 and TRBJ2-3; 8 bases fit TRBD2. The CDR3 has 14 amino acids. CDR1 is SGHTA and CDR2 is FQGNSA in the germline V gene. V shed 5 bases, J shed 6 bases, and the junction held 7 bases outside the gene matches. In DNA, the CDR3 is TGTGCCAGCAGCCGCGGGGGGCCGATGGATACGCAGTATTTT. It encodes CASSRGGPMDTQYF.

This clone was observed once. The chain carries TRBV24-1 and TRBJ2-1; 7 bases align to TRBD1. Germline V gene data show CDR1 as KGHDR and CDR2 as SFDVKD. The CDR3 consists of 16 residues. The J segment lost 4 bases and the V segment lost 3 bases, leaving 8 bases of the junction unmatched. CDR3 loop: CATSDPRDRAYNEQFF. The DNA for the CDR3 is TGTGCCACCAGTGATCCCCGGGACAGAGCTTACAATGAGCAGTTCTTC.

The V gene is TRBV5-1, the J gene TRBJ2-1; 8 nucleotides line up with TRBD2. V lost 5 bases and J lost 7; bases outside the gene matches: 14. Germline CDR1 reads SGHRS; CDR2 reads YFSETQ. This CDR3 has 16 amino acids. In DNA, the CDR3 is TGCGCCAGCAGTCCCACGGCGGGGGGTTCTTTAAATGAGCAGTTCTTC. Translating it yields CASSPTAGGSLNEQFF.

The genes are TRBV4-3 and TRBJ2-3; 11 bases agree with TRBD2. Germline V gene lookup returns CDR1 LGHNA and CDR2 YSLEER. The junction had 12 bases not matched to a gene; V was cut back by 4 bases and J by 0 bases. The CDR3 totals 19 residues. CDR3: CASSRGTSGPHSSTDTQYF. Written as DNA, the CDR3 is TGCGCCAGCAGCCGAGGGACTAGCGGACCCCACAGCAGCACAGATACGCAGTATTTT.

The chain couples TRBV2 to TRBJ1-2; the match to TRBD1 covers 7 bases. Germline values: CDR1 SNHLY, CDR2 FYNNEI. This CDR3 spans 15 amino acids. V dropped 3 bases and J dropped 4; count of bases not matched to a gene: 8. CDR3: CASSDDTGDIYGYTF. CDR3 coding DNA: TGTGCCAGCAGTGACGACACAGGGGACATCTATGGCTACACCTTC.

The V and J genes are TRBV4-3 and TRBJ1-4; D possibly corresponds to TRBD1 (5 bases). V was clipped by 0 bases and J by 7 bases, with 15 bases between them. CDR3 size: 16 residues. Per the germline V gene, CDR1 is LGHNA and CDR2 is YSLEER. The CDR3, as DNA: TGCGCCAGCAGCCAAGATTTGAGTCAGGGAGGTGAAAAACTGTTTTTT. As protein: CASSQDLSQGGEKLFF.

The rearrangement uses TRBV10-3 and TRBJ2-3, with 8 nucleotides matching TRBD2. CDR1 and CDR2 (germline): ENHRY, SYGVKD. CDR3 length: 15 amino acids. Trimming cost V 7 bases and J 4 bases; bases outside gene matches: 10. The CDR3: CAIMRTPGGSDTQYF. The CDR3 DNA sequence: TGTGCCATCATGCGTACTCCGGGGGGGTCAGATACGCAGTATTTT.